This is a list of T cell receptor beta chains from one sample in a study of blood T cell repertoires in COVID-19. Repertoires were generated with immunoSEQ multiplex PCR, while TCRdb's copy carries only in-frame clones and drops some. The sample yields around 150,000 clones, around nine tenths seen once. Sequencing input: peripheral blood. The source is a man between 60 and 70 years old with active or convalescent COVID-19. The CDR3 runs from the conserved cysteine through the conserved F or W. Each record gives: clone size, J gene, V gene, CDR3 protein. Some rows mark clone size as missing; the rest say once, few, many or name a class of expanded clone.

. TRBJ2-3 TRBV29-1 CSVEPTGGLAGGYTDTQYF
. TRBJ1-5 TRBV7-2 CASSLVQGNQPQHF
. TRBJ1-5 TRBV7-2 CASSLVGSDQPQHF
. TRBJ1-2 TRBV6-1 CASSEAAYRVRGYTF
. TRBJ1-2 TRBV2 CASRDRGGYTF
. TRBJ1-1 TRBV28 CASSLWARLNTEAFF
. TRBJ1-1 TRBV19 CASSLRTEAFF
. TRBJ1-1 TRBV7-8 CASSLEGRDTEAFF
. TRBJ1-5 TRBV6-5 CATSPRTGVGQPQHF
once TRBJ1-2 TRBV7-2 CASSLHQGGNYGYTF
. TRBJ1-2 TRBV7-9 CASSVIGGPNYGYTF
. TRBJ1-2 TRBV6-4 CASSKGQNYGYTF
. TRBJ2-7 TRBV11-2 CASSVNAGGSYEQYF
. TRBJ2-7 TRBV6-5 CASSSRRDNYEQYF
. TRBJ1-1 TRBV28 CASSAPVRKNTEAFF
. TRBJ1-4 TRBV2 CASSPGREFNEKLFF
once TRBJ2-1 TRBV10-2 CASRAKLAGGPGEQFF
. TRBJ1-5 TRBV27 CAAGGNSNQPQHF
. TRBJ1-2 TRBV18 CASSPIGDSLNYGYTF
. TRBJ2-3 TRBV24-1 CATSDWTSGATDTQYF
. TRBJ2-2 TRBV24-1 CATSGGGRVPGELFF
. TRBJ2-1 TRBV3-1/TRBV3-2 CASSSRGGVKVFF
. TRBJ1-2 TRBV6-1 CASSEGAGRFYGYTF
. TRBJ2-7 TRBV9 CASSVASGRRAEQYF
. TRBJ2-1 TRBV15 CATSRPRDRVYNEQFF
. TRBJ2-5 TRBV7-8 CASSQNYRGYQETQYF
. TRBJ2-3 TRBV6-6 CASSYSTGGDKNTQYF
. TRBJ2-2 TRBV3-1/TRBV3-2 CASSQQGTTGELFF
. TRBJ2-1 TRBV5-5 CASSLDPGGDNEQFF
once TRBJ1-2 TRBV19 CASSIDAAGQGGKGYTF
. TRBJ1-1 TRBV19 CASSTARQGAYTEAFF
. TRBJ1-1 TRBV29-1 CSVIDTGGANTEAFF
. TRBJ1-4 TRBV3-1/TRBV3-2 CASSLPGQANEKLFF
. TRBJ2-5 TRBV5-1 CASSRAATGIKTQYF
. TRBJ1-6 TRBV5-4 CASSSDILSSYNSPLHF
. TRBJ2-5 TRBV29-1 CSVGLAETQYF
. TRBJ1-1 TRBV10-3 CAISESGQGGTEAFF
. TRBJ2-2 TRBV3-1/TRBV3-2 CASSHPGANTGELFF
. TRBJ1-1 TRBV5-1 CASSRPRQGGTEAFF
. TRBJ1-2 TRBV5-5 CASSPGQINYGYTF
. TRBJ1-4 TRBV10-2 CASSESGQTNEKLFF
. TRBJ2-1 TRBV27 CASSLTSGSYNEQFF
. TRBJ1-1 TRBV11-2 CASSLREGTEAFF
. TRBJ2-7 TRBV5-1 CASSLVGGHEQYF